What follows are 10 T cell receptor beta chains derived from one specimen sequenced in a study of blood T cell repertoires in COVID-19. Data came from immunoSEQ multiplex PCR; TCRdb stores just in-frame clones and leaves some out. Seen here are 91,000 or so clones, roughly four fifths observed once, and the top ten hold almost 7%. Sequenced sample: peripheral blood. Receptor source: a man aged 45-65 years with active or convalescent COVID-19.

The CDR3: CASGGGGTEAFF. As DNA, the CDR3 is TGTGCCAGCGGGGGAGGGGGGACTGAAGCTTTCTTT. This sequence joins TRBV6-6 and TRBJ1-1; possibly TRBD1 for D (6 bases). The CDR3 spans 12 residues. V was trimmed by 8 bases and J by 5 bases, leaving 12 bases between them. CDR1 is MNHNY, CDR2 SVGAGI, per germline (reference sequence).

This sequence joins TRBV28 and TRBJ1-5; 9 positions match TRBD1. CDR1 and CDR2 (germline): MDHEN, SYDVKM. The CDR3 covers 15 residues. The ends lost 4 bases at V and 5 bases at J; junction bases unmatched: 6. The CDR3 DNA follows: TGTGCCAGCAGTTCACCGACAGGGGGAGATCAGCCCCAGCATTTT. It encodes CASSSPTGGDQPQHF.

This rearrangement joins TRBV28 to TRBJ2-7; D ambiguous. The CDR3 extends over 13 amino acids. CDR1 is MDHEN, CDR2 SYDVKM, per germline. The germline V and J ends were trimmed by 3 bases and 4 bases, with 10 bases remaining between them. CDR3 coding DNA: TGTGCCAGCAGTTTTGGTGGCAGTTACGAGCAGTACGTC. This codes for CASSFGGSYEQYV.

CDR3: CATSRDRSSWGYTF. CDR3 bases: TGTGCCACCAGCAGAGACCGGAGCTCGTGGGGCTACACCTTC. The chain links TRBV15 to TRBJ1-2; D ambiguous. The germline V and J ends were trimmed by 0 bases and 8 bases, with 13 bases remaining between them. CDR1 is LNHNV and CDR2 is YYDKDF in the germline V gene (reference sequence). The CDR3 is 14 residues long.

This clone was found a few times. J is TRBJ1-4 and V is TRBV10-3; a weak D match, TRBD1 (6 bases). The CDR3 length is 13 residues. V was trimmed by 8 bases and J by 8 bases, leaving 15 bases between them. Per germline, CDR1 ENHRY and CDR2 SYGVKD. CDR3 sequence reads: CAIRDGGQEKLFF. The DNA for the CDR3 is TGTGCCATCCGGGACGGGGGGCAAGAAAAACTGTTTTTT.

The chain uses TRBV29-1 and TRBJ2-1; 9 bases are a match to TRBD1. The CDR3 loop spans 16 amino acids. CDR1 SQVTM and CDR2 ANQGSEA come from the germline V gene. With V trimmed by 2 bases and J by 3 bases, 8 bases remained unmatched. The CDR3 DNA follows: TGCAGCGTTGAAAGGCTCGGGGGACAGGGCTACAATGAGCAGTTCTTC. This sequence encodes CSVERLGGQGYNEQFF.

In its sample, this clone was seen a few times. J is TRBJ2-3 and V is TRBV9; D unclear. Per the germline V gene, CDR1 is SGDLS and CDR2 is YYNGEE. The length of the CDR3 is 14 residues. Trimming shortened V by 1 base and J by 5 bases, and 11 bases separated the two germline ends. CDR3 residues: CASSVKRTEDTQYF. The CDR3 nucleotides read TGTGCCAGCAGCGTAAAACGAACTGAAGATACGCAGTATTTT.

The chain links TRBV4-3 to TRBJ2-3; TRBD1 matches at 7 bases. CDR3 size: 15 residues. With V trimmed by 0 bases and J by 8 bases, 8 bases remained unmatched. The germline V gene has CDR1 LGHNA and CDR2 YSLEER. CDR3 sequence (DNA): TGCGCCAGCAGCCAAGAACTCGGGACAGTGACTACGCAGTATTTT. Translated, it gives CASSQELGTVTTQYF.

The table lists this clone with a few counts. V gene TRBV5-1 combines with J gene TRBJ1-3; TRBD1 agrees at 7 bases. The length of the CDR3 is 17 residues. V trimming: 2 bases; J trimming: 0 bases; junction bases outside the gene matches: 8. Germline V gives CDR1 SGHRS, CDR2 YFSETQ. This chain's CDR3 is CASSFTGTELSGNTIYF. CDR3 in DNA: TGCGCCAGCAGCTTCACCGGGACAGAGCTCTCTGGAAACACCATATATTTT. Combining the CDR3 with reference TRBV5-1 and TRBJ1-3 gives the whole variable domain KAGVTQTPRYLIKTRGQQVTLSCSPISGHRSVSWYQQTPGQGLQFLFEYFSETQRNKGNFPGRFSGRQFSNSRSEMNVSTLELGDSALYLCASSFTGTELSGNTIYFGEGSWLTVV.

The chain joins TRBV2 to TRBJ2-7, with TRBD2 as a possible D gene (7 bases). The CDR3 loop spans 14 amino acids. V gave up 3 bases and J gave up 3 bases, with 12 bases separating them. Looked up from germline, CDR1 is SNHLY and CDR2 is FYNNEI. Here the CDR3 reads CASSEEGGLYEQYF. The CDR3 nucleotides are TGTGCCAGCAGTGAGGAGGGGGGGCTCTACGAGCAGTACTTC. Full variable domain (outside the CDR3, taken from reference TRBV2 and TRBJ2-7): EPEVTQTPSHQVTQMGQEVILRCVPISNHLYFYWYRQILGQKVEFLVSFYNNEISEKSEIFDDQFSVERPDGSNFTLKIRSTKLEDSAMYFCASSEEGGLYEQYFGPGTRLTVT.